This entry lists 10 T cell receptor beta chains sequenced from one sample in a study of blood T cells in healthy people across ages. The use of a sample-barcoded 5' primer and a J-beta primer mix characterized a second PCR of roughly 6 to 11 cycles. TCRdb ran MiXCR on the 5' RACE reads and lists one entry per CDR3 protein. Among about a million distinct CDR3 sequences, under 40% were seen once, and the ten largest hold around 13%. The sequenced material came from blood. Receptors originate from a man aged 18 to 29 in good health.

This sequence joins TRBV5-8 and TRBJ2-3, with a possible D match to TRBD2 (6 bases). CDR1 is SGHTS, CDR2 YDEGEE, per germline. The CDR3 consists of 17 residues. With 4 bases removed from V and 2 bases from J, the gap between germline ends came to 20 bases. In DNA form, the CDR3 reads TGTGCCAGCAGCCTTAGCGGAGACTGGGGAAACACAGATACGCAGTATTTT. Translating it yields CASSLSGDWGNTDTQYF.

The chain joins TRBV6-5 to TRBJ2-1; TRBD2 might be the D (5 bases). The ends were cut back, 1 base at V and 7 bases at J, with 14 bases in the middle. The CDR3 has 15 residues. Germline V lookup: CDR1 MNHEY, CDR2 SVGAGI. The CDR3 nucleotides are TGTGCCAGCAGTTACTTGGAGAGGGTGGCTAATGAGCAGTTCTTC. This codes for CASSYLERVANEQFF.

This clonotype was counted only a few times. The gene calls are TRBV2 and TRBJ1-6; 7 nucleotides line up with TRBD1. The germline CDR1 and CDR2 sequences are SNHLY and FYNNEI. Trimming cost V 11 bases and J 4 bases; bases outside gene matches: 8. The CDR3 totals 14 residues. The CDR3 region is CACSGTVYNSPLHF. Written as DNA, the CDR3 is TGTGCCTGCTCCGGGACAGTATATAATTCACCCCTCCACTTT.

The rearrangement links TRBV3-1 to TRBJ1-6, with D possibly TRBD1 on 6 matching bases. The length of the CDR3 is 16 residues. Trimming stripped 1 base from V and 0 bases from J, with 7 bases between. CDR1 LGHDT and CDR2 YNNKEL come from the germline V gene (reference sequence). CDR3 loop: CASSQGQDSYNSPLHF. The DNA of the CDR3 is TGTGCCAGCAGCCAAGGACAGGACTCCTATAATTCACCCCTCCACTTT.

Only a few counts were recorded for this clonotype. The J gene is TRBJ2-3, the V gene TRBV20-1, with no clear D. The CDR3 sequence is 16 residues long. CDR1 DFQATT and CDR2 SNEGSKA come from the germline V gene (reference sequence). V was shortened by 2 bases and J by 0 bases, with 15 bases between the two germline ends. CDR3 loop: CSARRPVSPSTDTQYF. For the CDR3, the DNA is TGCAGTGCTAGAAGGCCCGTCTCGCCTAGCACAGATACGCAGTATTTT.

The genes are TRBV14 and TRBJ2-5; D is perhaps TRBD1 or TRBD2 (7 bases each). The CDR3 runs to 18 residues. CDR1 SGHDN and CDR2 FVKESK come from the germline V gene. The V gene lost 8 bases and the J gene lost 11 bases, with 36 bases spanning the gap. The CDR3 loop reads CASLGQEGGGGSNNEQYF. The DNA for the CDR3 is TGTGCCAGCCTCGGACAGGAGGGTGGCGGGGGCAGCAACAATGAGCAGTACTTC.

V is TRBV6-2 or TRBV6-3 and J is TRBJ2-3; perhaps TRBD2 as D (5 bases). Trimming removed 7 bases at V and 5 bases at J, with 28 bases between. Germline V lookup: CDR1 MNHEY, CDR2 SVGEGT. The CDR3 runs to 18 residues. CDR3 in amino acids: CASTLGWLAGPGRDTQYF. Here the CDR3 DNA reads TGTGCCAGCACCCTCGGGTGGCTAGCCGGACCGGGGAGAGATACGCAGTATTTT.

The chain has TRBV12-3 or TRBV12-4 and TRBJ2-3, with 8 bases lining up with TRBD2. V lost 3 bases and J lost 7; bases outside the gene matches: 9. This CDR3 comprises 15 residues. This chain's CDR3 is CASSLVGGESNTQYF. CDR3 DNA: TGTGCCAGCAGTTTGGTCGGGGGGGAATCAAATACGCAGTATTTT.

A few counts support this clonotype. The rearrangement joins TRBV6-1 to TRBJ2-1; 9 nucleotides line up with TRBD1. The CDR3 has 17 amino acids. The J segment lost 6 bases and the V segment lost 8 bases, leaving 17 bases of the junction unmatched. The germline V gene encodes CDR1 MNHNS and CDR2 SASEGT. The CDR3 sequence: CASRFRPGQGRVNEQFF. CDR3 DNA sequence: TGTGCCAGCCGCTTCAGACCGGGACAGGGAAGGGTCAATGAGCAGTTCTTC.

The V call is TRBV28, the J call TRBJ1-2, with D perhaps matching TRBD1 (5 bases). CDR1 MDHEN and CDR2 SYDVKM come from the germline V gene. Trimming removed 6 bases at V and 8 bases at J, with 16 bases between. The CDR3 spans 13 residues. The CDR3 is CASRGSAGSGYTF. The CDR3 bases are TGTGCCAGCAGGGGATCGGCAGGGTCGGGCTACACCTTC.